One and the same sample provided the 20 T cell receptor beta chains below, sequenced in a study of shared clonotypes between healthy human individuals. Generated by immunoSEQ multiplex PCR, the TCRdb table keeps only in-frame clones and is missing some. The top ten hold around 0.13% of the sample, which has some 2,000,000 clones, around 95% seen once. Material: naive CD4+ T cells sorted from blood. Regarding subset: CD45RA+ positively selected. All receptors come from a man between 18 and 29 years old in good health.

This clone was found once. The chain uses TRBV18 and TRBJ1-4, with TRBD1 matching 7 bases. The CDR3 extends over 15 amino acids. With V trimmed by 3 bases and J by 5 bases, 6 bases remained unmatched. The germline V gene has CDR1 KGHSH and CDR2 LQKENI. The CDR3 coding sequence is TGTGCCAGCTCACCTCAGACAGGGACCAATGAAAAACTGTTTTTT. This translates into CASSPQTGTNEKLFF.

The table lists this clone with a count of one. The chain combines TRBV7-6 with TRBJ1-5; TRBD1 aligns across 7 bases. The trim removed 5 bases at V and 0 bases at J, leaving 7 bases unmatched. The CDR3 runs to 16 residues. Germline lookup yields CDR1 SGHVS and CDR2 FNYEAQ. DNA for the CDR3: TGTGCCAGCAGCGCGACAGGGAGATATAGCAATCAGCCCCAGCATTTT. It codes for CASSATGRYSNQPQHF. Filled out from reference TRBV7-6 and TRBJ1-5, the complete variable domain reads GAGVSQSPRYKVTKRGQDVALRCDPISGHVSLYWYRQALGQGPEFLTYFNYEAQQDKSGLPNDRFSAERPEGSISTLTIQRTEQRDSAMYRCASSATGRYSNQPQHFGDGTRLSIL.

The chain joins TRBV4-1 to TRBJ1-4; a possible D gene is TRBD1 (5 bases). CDR1 and CDR2 from the germline V gene are MGHRA and YSYEKL. Trimming took 5 bases from V and 0 from J, leaving 13 bases between them. The CDR3 contains 16 residues. The CDR3 reads CASSGLGGATNEKLFF. The CDR3, as DNA: TGCGCCAGCAGCGGACTCGGGGGAGCAACTAATGAAAAACTGTTTTTT.

Notes on this clone: The sample carries other DNA sequences with the same CDR3. The rearrangement links TRBV7-9 to TRBJ2-7, with 11 bases lining up with TRBD1. This CDR3 has 15 amino acids. The germline V gene has CDR1 SEHNR and CDR2 FQNEAQ (reference sequence). The trim removed 2 bases at V and 4 bases at J, leaving 4 bases unmatched. CDR3 nucleotides: TGTGCCAGCAGCTTACCCGGACAGGGGGCGTACGAGCAGTACTTC. Its translation: CASSLPGQGAYEQYF.

This rearrangement joins TRBV27 to TRBJ1-1; D may be TRBD1 (5 bases). The V gene lost 2 bases and the J gene lost 6 bases, with 13 bases spanning the gap. Germline-derived CDR1 and CDR2 are MNHEY and SMNVEV (reference sequence). The CDR3 is 14 residues long. Here the CDR3 reads CASSLTTGRPEAFF. The CDR3 bases are TGTGCCAGCAGTTTAACTACAGGACGGCCTGAAGCTTTCTTT.

The chain's CDR3 is CASSTSWTGSYEQYF. Written as DNA, the CDR3 is TGTGCCAGTAGTACCTCCTGGACGGGGTCCTACGAGCAGTACTTC. J is TRBJ2-7 and V is TRBV19; D might be TRBD2 (5 bases). Trimming took off 4 bases at V and 1 base at J, with 14 bases between the two ends. Germline loops: CDR1 LNHDA, CDR2 SQIVND (reference sequence). This CDR3 contains 15 residues.

This sequence joins TRBV21-1 and TRBJ2-7; the table gives TRBD1 as D, unverified against the DNA. TRBV21-1 is flagged as a pseudogene. The CDR3 is made up of 14 amino acids. CDR3 in DNA: TGTGCCAGCAGCAAGACAGGGAGGTCCTACGAGCAGTACTTC. As protein: CASSKTGRSYEQYF.

V gene TRBV7-2 combines with J gene TRBJ1-2; D unresolved. Looked up from germline, CDR1 is SGHTA and CDR2 is FQGNSA. V lost 2 bases, J lost 1 base, and 5 bases lay in between. The CDR3 runs 13 residues. The CDR3, as DNA: TGTGCCAGCAGCTTATTGAATAACTATGGCTACACCTTC. Protein sequence: CASSLLNNYGYTF.

The genes are TRBV5-1 and TRBJ2-5; D gene uncertain. V was trimmed by 2 bases and J by 5 bases, leaving 7 bases between them. Per the germline V gene, CDR1 is SGHRS and CDR2 is YFSETQ. The CDR3 loop spans 12 amino acids. The chain's CDR3 is CASSFTVETQYF. CDR3 in DNA: TGCGCCAGCAGCTTTACAGTTGAGACCCAGTACTTC.

The chain couples TRBV6-1 to TRBJ1-5; D gene ambiguous. With 6 bases removed from V and 6 bases from J, the gap between germline ends came to 12 bases. This CDR3 comprises 13 residues. Germline loops: CDR1 MNHNS, CDR2 SASEGT. The CDR3 DNA sequence: TGTGCCAGCAGGCTGCAAGTTGGTCAGCCCCAGCATTTT. It translates to CASRLQVGQPQHF.

On this clone: In the same sample, other DNA sequences code for this CDR3. V and J are TRBV5-1 and TRBJ2-3; 7 bases agree with TRBD1. With V trimmed by 5 bases and J by 3 bases, 3 bases remained unmatched. This CDR3 is built from 13 residues. Per germline, CDR1 SGHRS and CDR2 YFSETQ. CDR3 sequence: CASSLRGTDTQYF. The DNA of the CDR3 is TGCGCCAGCAGTCTCAGGGGGACAGATACGCAGTATTTT. The full variable domain, completed using reference TRBV5-1 and TRBJ2-3, is KAGVTQTPRYLIKTRGQQVTLSCSPISGHRSVSWYQQTPGQGLQFLFEYFSETQRNKGNFPGRFSGRQFSNSRSEMNVSTLELGDSALYLCASSLRGTDTQYFGPGTRLTVL.

V usage is TRBV19 and J usage is TRBJ1-5, with D possibly matching TRBD1 (6 bases). Germline V gene lookup returns CDR1 LNHDA and CDR2 SQIVND (reference sequence). The CDR3 consists of 17 residues. V dropped 7 bases and J dropped 0 bases, with 19 bases sitting between them. The CDR3: CASTIGTGAFSNQPQHF. The CDR3 DNA follows: TGTGCCAGTACAATAGGGACGGGGGCCTTTAGCAATCAGCCCCAGCATTTT.

The chain is built from TRBV7-9 and TRBJ2-1; TRBD2 might be the D (7 bases). The CDR3 contains 12 residues. Trimming stripped 8 bases from V and 6 bases from J, with 11 bases between. Germline V lookup: CDR1 SEHNR, CDR2 FQNEAQ (reference sequence). The CDR3 reads CASWEGGNEQFF. For the CDR3, the DNA is TGTGCCAGCTGGGAGGGGGGCAATGAGCAGTTCTTC.

V and J are TRBV6-5 and TRBJ1-4; D is undetermined. Germline V gene lookup returns CDR1 MNHEY and CDR2 SVGAGI. CDR3 length: 14 residues. Trimming removed 6 bases from V and 0 bases from J, with 8 bases in between. CDR3 in DNA: TGTGCCAGCAGGCAAGATGCAACTAATGAAAAACTGTTTTTT. Protein: CASRQDATNEKLFF.

The genes are TRBV10-3 and TRBJ1-6; 7 bases are shared with TRBD1. The CDR3 covers 14 residues. From germline, CDR1 is ENHRY and CDR2 SYGVKD. V shed 3 bases, J shed 10 bases, and the junction held 6 bases outside the gene matches. CDR3 region: CAISDEGAKSPLHF. For the CDR3, the DNA is TGTGCCATCAGTGATGAGGGGGCGAAATCACCCCTCCACTTT.

The CDR3 reads CASSLVPLAVPNYGYTF. The CDR3 nucleotides are TGTGCCAGCAGCTTAGTCCCCTTGGCGGTCCCTAACTATGGCTACACCTTC. This chain links TRBV7-9 with TRBJ1-2; D unresolved. The germline gives CDR1 SEHNR, CDR2 FQNEAQ (reference sequence). The CDR3 consists of 17 residues. The germline V and J ends were trimmed by 1 base and 0 bases, with 15 bases remaining between them.

The genes are TRBV2 and TRBJ1-6, with D perhaps TRBD1 (6 bases). V was trimmed by 5 bases and J by 3 bases, leaving 8 bases between them. Germline V gives CDR1 SNHLY, CDR2 FYNNEI. CDR3 length: 14 residues. CDR3 nucleotides: TGTGCCAGCAGTTTGACAGGCTATAATTCACCCCTCCACTTT. Protein: CASSLTGYNSPLHF. Looking up the rest from reference TRBV2 and TRBJ1-6 gives the full variable domain: EPEVTQTPSHQVTQMGQEVILRCVPISNHLYFYWYRQILGQKVEFLVSFYNNEISEKSEIFDDQFSVERPDGSNFTLKIRSTKLEDSAMYFCASSLTGYNSPLHFGNGTRLTVT.

This rearrangement joins TRBV15 to TRBJ1-2; no firm D call. The CDR3 is 15 amino acids. Trimming pared 4 bases from V and 4 bases from J, leaving 16 bases between. CDR1 and CDR2 (germline): LNHNV, YYDKDF (reference sequence). The chain's CDR3 is CATSTGVQIGYGYTF. Here the CDR3 DNA reads TGTGCCACCAGCACAGGAGTACAGATAGGCTATGGCTACACCTTC.

CDR3 DNA sequence: TGTGCCAGCAGCCCTACAACAGGACATCTAGCCAAAAACATTCAGTACTTC. Protein product: CASSPTTGHLAKNIQYF. The chain recombines TRBV7-9 with TRBJ2-4; tentative D call: TRBD1 (5 bases). Germline V gene sequence: CDR1 SEHNR, CDR2 FQNEAQ (reference sequence). Trimming pared 5 bases from V and 0 bases from J, leaving 17 bases between. The CDR3 contains 17 residues.

The chain carries TRBV14 and TRBJ1-1, with D hard to call. Trimming took off 4 bases at V and 0 bases at J, with 6 bases between the two ends. Germline V gives CDR1 SGHDN, CDR2 FVKESK. This CDR3 is 13 amino acids long. The CDR3 region is CASSPQMNTEAFF. The CDR3 bases are TGTGCCAGCAGCCCGCAAATGAACACTGAAGCTTTCTTT.